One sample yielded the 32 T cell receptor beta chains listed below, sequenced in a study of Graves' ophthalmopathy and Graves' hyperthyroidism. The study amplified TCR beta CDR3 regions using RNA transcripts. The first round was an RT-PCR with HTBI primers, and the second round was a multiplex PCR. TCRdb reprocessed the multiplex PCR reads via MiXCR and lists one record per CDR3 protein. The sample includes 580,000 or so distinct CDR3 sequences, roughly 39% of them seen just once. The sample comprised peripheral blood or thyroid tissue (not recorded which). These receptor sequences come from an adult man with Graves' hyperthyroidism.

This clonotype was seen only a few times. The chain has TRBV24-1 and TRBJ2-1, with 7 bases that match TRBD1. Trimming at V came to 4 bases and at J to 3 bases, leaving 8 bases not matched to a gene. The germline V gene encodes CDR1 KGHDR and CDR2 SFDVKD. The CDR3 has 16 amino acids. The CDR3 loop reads CATSETGGQDYNEQFF. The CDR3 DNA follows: TGTGCCACCAGTGAGACCGGAGGACAGGACTACAATGAGCAGTTCTTC.

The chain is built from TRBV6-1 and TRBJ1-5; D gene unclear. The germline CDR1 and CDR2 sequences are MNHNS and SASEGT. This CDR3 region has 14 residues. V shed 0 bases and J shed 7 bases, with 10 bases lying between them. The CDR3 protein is CASSEAGGNQPQHF. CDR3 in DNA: TGTGCCAGCAGTGAAGCAGGAGGGAACCAGCCCCAGCATTTT.

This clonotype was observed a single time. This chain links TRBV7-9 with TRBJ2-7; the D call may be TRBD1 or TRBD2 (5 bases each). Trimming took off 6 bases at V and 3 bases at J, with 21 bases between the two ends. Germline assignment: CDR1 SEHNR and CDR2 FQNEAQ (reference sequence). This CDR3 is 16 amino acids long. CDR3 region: CASRRGETGDLYEQYF. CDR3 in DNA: TGTGCCAGCAGGAGAGGGGAGACCGGGGACCTCTACGAGCAGTACTTC.

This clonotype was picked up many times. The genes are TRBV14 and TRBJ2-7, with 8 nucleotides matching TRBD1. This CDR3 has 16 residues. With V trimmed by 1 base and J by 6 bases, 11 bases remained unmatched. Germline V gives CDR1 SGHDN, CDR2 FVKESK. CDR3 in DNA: TGTGCCAGCAGCCAAGGAGTTAGGACAGGGATTATCGAGCAGTACTTC. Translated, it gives CASSQGVRTGIIEQYF.

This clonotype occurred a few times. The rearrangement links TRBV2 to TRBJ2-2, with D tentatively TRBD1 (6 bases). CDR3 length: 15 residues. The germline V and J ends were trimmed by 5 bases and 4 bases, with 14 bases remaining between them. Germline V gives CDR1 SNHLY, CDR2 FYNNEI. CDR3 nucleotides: TGTGCCAGCAGTTTATGGCAGGGGATCACCGGGGAGCTGTTTTTT. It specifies CASSLWQGITGELFF.

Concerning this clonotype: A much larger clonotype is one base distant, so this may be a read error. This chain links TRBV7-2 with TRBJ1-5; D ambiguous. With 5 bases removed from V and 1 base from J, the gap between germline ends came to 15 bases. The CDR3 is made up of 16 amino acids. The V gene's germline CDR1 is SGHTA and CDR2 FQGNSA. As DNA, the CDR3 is TGTGCCAGCAGCCAAGAATTGTGGCCAAGCAATCAGCCCCAGCATTTT. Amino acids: CASSQELWPSNQPQHF.

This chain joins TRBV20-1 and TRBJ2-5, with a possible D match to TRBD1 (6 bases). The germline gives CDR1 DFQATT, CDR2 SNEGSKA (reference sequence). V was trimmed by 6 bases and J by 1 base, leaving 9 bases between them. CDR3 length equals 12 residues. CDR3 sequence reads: CSAGTFQETQYF. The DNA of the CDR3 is TGCAGTGCAGGGACATTCCAAGAGACCCAGTACTTC.

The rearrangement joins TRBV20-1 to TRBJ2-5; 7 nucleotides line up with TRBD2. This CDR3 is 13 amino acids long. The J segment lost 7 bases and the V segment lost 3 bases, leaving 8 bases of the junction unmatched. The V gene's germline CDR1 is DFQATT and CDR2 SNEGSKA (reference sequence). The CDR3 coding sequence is TGCAGTGCTAGGATAGGCGGGGGAGCGACCCAGTACTTC. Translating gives CSARIGGGATQYF.

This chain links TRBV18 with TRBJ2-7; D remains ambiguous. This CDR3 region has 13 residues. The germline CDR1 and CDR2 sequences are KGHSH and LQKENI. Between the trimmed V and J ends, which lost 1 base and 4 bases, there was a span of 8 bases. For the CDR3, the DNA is TGTGCCAGCTCACCACTACCCGGGTACGAGCAGTACTTC. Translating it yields CASSPLPGYEQYF.

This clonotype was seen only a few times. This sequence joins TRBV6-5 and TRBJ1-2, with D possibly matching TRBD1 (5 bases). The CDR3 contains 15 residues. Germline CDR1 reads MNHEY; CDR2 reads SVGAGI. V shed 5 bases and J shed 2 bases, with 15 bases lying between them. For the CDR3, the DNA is TGTGCCAGCAGTCGAGGTATCGGGGCGAACTATGGCTACACCTTC. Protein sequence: CASSRGIGANYGYTF.

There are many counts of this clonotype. The CDR3: CASSLSPGSYEQYF. CDR3 DNA sequence: TGCGCCAGCAGCTTGTCGCCAGGATCCTACGAGCAGTACTTC. The rearrangement links TRBV5-1 to TRBJ2-7, with unresolved D. Germline assignment: CDR1 SGHRS and CDR2 YFSETQ. The CDR3 covers 14 residues. V lost 1 base to trimming and J lost 1 base, with 9 bases between them.

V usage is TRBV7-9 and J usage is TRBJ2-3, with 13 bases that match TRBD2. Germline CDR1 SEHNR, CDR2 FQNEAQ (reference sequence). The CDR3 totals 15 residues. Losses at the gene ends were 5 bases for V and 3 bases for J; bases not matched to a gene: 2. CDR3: CASSQTSGRTDTQYF. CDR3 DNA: TGTGCCAGCAGCCAGACTAGCGGGAGGACAGATACGCAGTATTTT.

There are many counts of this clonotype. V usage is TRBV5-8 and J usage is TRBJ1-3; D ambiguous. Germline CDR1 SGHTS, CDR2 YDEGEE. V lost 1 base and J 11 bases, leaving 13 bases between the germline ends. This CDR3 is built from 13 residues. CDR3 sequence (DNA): TGTGCCAGCAGCTTGCAAATGGGAGCAGCCATATATTTT. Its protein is CASSLQMGAAIYF.

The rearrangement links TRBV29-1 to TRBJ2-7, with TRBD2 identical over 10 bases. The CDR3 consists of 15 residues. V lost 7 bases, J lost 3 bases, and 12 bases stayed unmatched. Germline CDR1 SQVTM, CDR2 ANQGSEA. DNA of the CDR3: TGCAGCGCCCATCTAGCGGGGGCAAACGACTACGAGCAGTACTTC. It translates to CSAHLAGANDYEQYF.

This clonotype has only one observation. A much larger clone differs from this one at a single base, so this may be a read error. The CDR3 nucleotides read TGTGCCAGCGGTCCGATGACAGGGTACGGCACTGAAGCTTTCTTT. Residues: CASGPMTGYGTEAFF. The chain has TRBV6-6 and TRBJ1-1; 7 nucleotides agree with TRBD1. The CDR3 has 15 residues. Trimming took 8 bases from V and 4 from J; bases not matched to a gene: 13. The V gene's germline CDR1 is MNHNY and CDR2 SVGAGI (reference sequence).

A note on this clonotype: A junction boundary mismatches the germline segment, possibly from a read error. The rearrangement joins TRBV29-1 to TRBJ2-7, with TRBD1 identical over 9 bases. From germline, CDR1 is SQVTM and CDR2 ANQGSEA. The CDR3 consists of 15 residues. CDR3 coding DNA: TGTGCCTGGTTGCGGGGACAGGGATCCCCCTGCGAGCAGTACTTC. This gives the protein CAWLRGQGSPCEQYF.

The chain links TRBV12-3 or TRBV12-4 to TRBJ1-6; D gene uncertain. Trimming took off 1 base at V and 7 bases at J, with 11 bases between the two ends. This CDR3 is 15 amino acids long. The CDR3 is CASSLDPDGNSPLHF. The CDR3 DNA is TGTGCCAGCAGTTTAGACCCCGACGGGAATTCACCCCTCCACTTT.

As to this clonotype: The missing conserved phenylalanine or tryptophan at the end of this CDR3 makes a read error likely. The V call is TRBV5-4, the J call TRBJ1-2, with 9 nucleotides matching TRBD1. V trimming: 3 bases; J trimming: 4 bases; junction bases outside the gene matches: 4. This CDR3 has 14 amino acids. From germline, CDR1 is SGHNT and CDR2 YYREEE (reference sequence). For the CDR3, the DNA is TGTGCCAGCAGCTCGGGACAGGGCAGCTATGGCTACACCTCC. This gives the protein CASSSGQGSYGYTS.

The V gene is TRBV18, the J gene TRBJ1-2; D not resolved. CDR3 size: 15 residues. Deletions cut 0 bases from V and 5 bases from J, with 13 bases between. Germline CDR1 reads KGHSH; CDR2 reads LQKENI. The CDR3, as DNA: TGTGCCAGCTCACCACCGGTCGCCGGACCTTATGGCTACACCTTC. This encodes CASSPPVAGPYGYTF.

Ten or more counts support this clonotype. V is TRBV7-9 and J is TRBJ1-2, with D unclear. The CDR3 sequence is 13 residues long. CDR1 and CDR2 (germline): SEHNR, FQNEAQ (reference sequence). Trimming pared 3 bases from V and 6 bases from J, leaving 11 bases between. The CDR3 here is CASSFLGGNGYTF. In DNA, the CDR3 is TGTGCCAGCAGCTTTTTAGGTGGGAATGGCTACACCTTC.

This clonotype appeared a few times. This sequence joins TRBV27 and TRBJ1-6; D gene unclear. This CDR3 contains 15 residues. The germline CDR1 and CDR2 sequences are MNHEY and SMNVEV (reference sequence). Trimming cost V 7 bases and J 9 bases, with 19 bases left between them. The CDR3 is CASTMIAGPGSPLHF. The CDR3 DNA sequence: TGTGCCAGCACCATGATAGCGGGCCCTGGTTCACCCCTCCACTTT.

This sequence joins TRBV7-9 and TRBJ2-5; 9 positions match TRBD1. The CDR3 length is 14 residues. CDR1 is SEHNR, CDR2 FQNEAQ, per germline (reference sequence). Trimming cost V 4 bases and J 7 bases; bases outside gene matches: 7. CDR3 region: CASSSGQGGGTQYF. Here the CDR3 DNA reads TGTGCCAGCAGCTCGGGACAGGGCGGGGGGACCCAGTACTTC. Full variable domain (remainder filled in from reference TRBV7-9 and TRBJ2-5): DTGVSQNPRHKITKRGQNVTFRCDPISEHNRLYWYRQTLGQGPEFLTYFQNEAQLEKSRLLSDRFSAERPKGSFSTLEIQRTEQGDSAMYLCASSSGQGGGTQYFGPGTRLLVL.

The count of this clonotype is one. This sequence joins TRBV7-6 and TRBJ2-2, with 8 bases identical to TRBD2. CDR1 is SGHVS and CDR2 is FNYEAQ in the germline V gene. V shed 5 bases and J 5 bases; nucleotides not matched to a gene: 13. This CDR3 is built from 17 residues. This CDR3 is CASSPLAGTTITGELFF. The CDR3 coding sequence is TGTGCCAGCAGCCCTTTAGCGGGAACAACTATTACCGGGGAGCTGTTTTTT.

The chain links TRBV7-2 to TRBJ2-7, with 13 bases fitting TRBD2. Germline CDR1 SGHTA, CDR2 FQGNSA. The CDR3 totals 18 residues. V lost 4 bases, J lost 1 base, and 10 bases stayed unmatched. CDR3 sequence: CASSYGTSGTGMSYEQYF. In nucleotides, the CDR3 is TGTGCCAGCAGCTACGGGACTAGCGGGACGGGAATGTCCTACGAGCAGTACTTC.

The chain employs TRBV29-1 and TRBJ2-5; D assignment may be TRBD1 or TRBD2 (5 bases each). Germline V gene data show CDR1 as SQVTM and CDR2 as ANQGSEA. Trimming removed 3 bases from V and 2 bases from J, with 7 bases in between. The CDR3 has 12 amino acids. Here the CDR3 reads CSVDWGQETQYF. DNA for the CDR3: TGCAGCGTTGATTGGGGGCAAGAGACCCAGTACTTC. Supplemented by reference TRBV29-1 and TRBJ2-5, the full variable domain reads SAVISQKPSRDICQRGTSLTIQCQVDSQVTMMFWYRQQPGQSLTLIATANQGSEATYESGFVIDKFPISRPNLTFSTLTVSNMSPEDSSIYLCSVDWGQETQYFGPGTRLLVL.

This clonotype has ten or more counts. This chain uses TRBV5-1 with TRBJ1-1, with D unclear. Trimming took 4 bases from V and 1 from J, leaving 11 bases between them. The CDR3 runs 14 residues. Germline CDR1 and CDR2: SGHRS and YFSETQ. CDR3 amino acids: CASSPAWGNTEAFF. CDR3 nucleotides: TGCGCCAGCAGCCCGGCGTGGGGGAACACTGAAGCTTTCTTT. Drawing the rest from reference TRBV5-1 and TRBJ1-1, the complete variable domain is KAGVTQTPRYLIKTRGQQVTLSCSPISGHRSVSWYQQTPGQGLQFLFEYFSETQRNKGNFPGRFSGRQFSNSRSEMNVSTLELGDSALYLCASSPAWGNTEAFFGQGTRLTVV.

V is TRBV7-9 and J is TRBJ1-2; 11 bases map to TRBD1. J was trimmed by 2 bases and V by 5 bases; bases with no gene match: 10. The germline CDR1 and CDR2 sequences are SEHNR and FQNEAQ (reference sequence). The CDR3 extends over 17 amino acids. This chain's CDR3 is CASSQDLGQGGNYGYTF. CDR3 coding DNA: TGTGCCAGCAGCCAAGATCTGGGACAGGGGGGGAACTATGGCTACACCTTC.

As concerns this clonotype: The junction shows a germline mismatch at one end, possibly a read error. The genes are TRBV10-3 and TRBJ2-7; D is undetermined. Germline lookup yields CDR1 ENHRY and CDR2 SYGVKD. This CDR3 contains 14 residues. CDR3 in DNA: TGTGCCAGCAGTGAAGCCGGTAGGGCCTACGAGCAGTACTTC. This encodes CASSEAGRAYEQYF.

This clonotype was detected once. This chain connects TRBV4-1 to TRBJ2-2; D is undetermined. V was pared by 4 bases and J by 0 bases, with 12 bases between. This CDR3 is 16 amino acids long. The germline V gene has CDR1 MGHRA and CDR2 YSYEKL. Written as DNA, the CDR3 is TGCGCCAGCAGCCCCACTGTCTTCGCGAACACCGGGGAGCTGTTTTTT. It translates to CASSPTVFANTGELFF.

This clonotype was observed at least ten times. CDR3: CASSRPGTAQGGYTF. CDR3 coding DNA: TGTGCCAGCAGTCGACCCGGGACAGCGCAGGGTGGCTACACCTTC. The chain links TRBV28 to TRBJ1-2, with TRBD1 identical over 7 bases. The V gene end was trimmed by 5 bases and the J gene end by 7 bases; junction bases not matched to a gene: 13. There are 15 residues in the CDR3. Germline CDR1 is MDHEN and CDR2 is SYDVKM.

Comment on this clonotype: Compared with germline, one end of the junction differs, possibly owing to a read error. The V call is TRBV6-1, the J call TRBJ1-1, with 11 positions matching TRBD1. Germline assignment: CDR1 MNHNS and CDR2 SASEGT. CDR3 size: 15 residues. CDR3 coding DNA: TGTGCCAGCACTCCGCGGACAGGGGGCAGCGGGGAAACTTCCTTT. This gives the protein CASTPRTGGSGETSF.

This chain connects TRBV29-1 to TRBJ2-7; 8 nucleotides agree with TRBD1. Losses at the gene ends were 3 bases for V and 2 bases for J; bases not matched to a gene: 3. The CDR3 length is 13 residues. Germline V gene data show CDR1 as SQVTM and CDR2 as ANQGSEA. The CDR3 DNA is TGCAGCGTTGAGGACAGGGTTACCTACGAGCAGTACTTC. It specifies CSVEDRVTYEQYF.